What follows are 25 T cell receptor beta chains derived from one specimen sequenced in a study of STAT5B mutations in CD4+ large granular lymphocyte leukemia. Sequenced by immunoSEQ multiplex PCR; TCRdb stores in-frame clones only, minus some. Of roughly 36,000 clones listed, approximately 88% were seen once; the top ten hold roughly 0.95%. The sample consisted of CD4+ T cells from blood buffy coats. These receptor sequences come from a human donor in good health.

The V gene is TRBV10-3, the J gene TRBJ2-1; the D gene is possibly TRBD2 (5 bases). This CDR3 contains 14 residues. Trimming pared 0 bases from V and 5 bases from J, leaving 8 bases between. Germline values: CDR1 ENHRY, CDR2 SYGVKD. CDR3 DNA sequence: TGTGCCATCAGTGAGTCGCGGGCGAACAATGAGCAGTTCTTC. It encodes CAISESRANNEQFF.

The rearrangement uses TRBV29-1 and TRBJ2-7; D unclear. V was clipped by 5 bases and J by 3 bases, with 5 bases between them. CDR3 size: 10 residues. The germline CDR1 and CDR2 sequences are SQVTM and ANQGSEA. CDR3 DNA: TGCAGCGTTTATCTCTACGAGCAGTACTTC. Translated, it gives CSVYLYEQYF.

The V call is TRBV6-5, the J call TRBJ1-2, with TRBD1 matching 8 bases. There are 16 residues in the CDR3. Germline trimming cut 0 bases from V and 6 bases from J; bases unmatched to any gene: 9. Germline V gene lookup returns CDR1 MNHEY and CDR2 SVGAGI. CDR3 loop: CASSYSIGTGLNGYTF. The CDR3 nucleotides are TGTGCCAGCAGTTACTCGATAGGGACAGGTTTAAATGGCTACACCTTC.

V usage is TRBV7-9 and J usage is TRBJ1-2; no clear D gene. Germline CDR1 reads SEHNR; CDR2 reads FQNEAQ (reference sequence). This CDR3 spans 14 amino acids. The V gene lost 8 bases and the J gene lost 2 bases, with 15 bases spanning the gap. CDR3 amino acids: CASAFLTANYGYTF. CDR3 nucleotide sequence: TGTGCCAGCGCCTTCCTGACGGCAAACTATGGCTACACCTTC.

As concerns this clone: One end of the junction fails to match germline, which may point to a read error. The J gene is TRBJ2-5, the V gene TRBV7-7; D is undetermined. The germline V gene encodes CDR1 SSHAT and CDR2 FNYEAQ (reference sequence). The CDR3 runs 15 residues. Here the CDR3 DNA reads TGTGCTAGCAGCCGGCTCCTTATTGGCCAAGAGACCCAGTACTTC. This encodes CASSRLLIGQETQYF. The variable domain in full, with the rest retrieved from reference TRBV7-7 and TRBJ2-5, is GAGVSQSPRYKVTKRGQDVTLRCDPISSHATLYWYQQALGQGPEFLTYFNYEAQPDKSGLPSDRFSAERPEGSISTLTIQRTEQRDSAMYRCASSRLLIGQETQYFGPGTRLLVL.

The rearrangement uses TRBV11-2 and TRBJ2-7; D may be TRBD2 (5 bases). With 0 bases removed from V and 2 bases from J, the gap between germline ends came to 11 bases. Germline-derived CDR1 and CDR2 are SGHAT and FQNNGV. This CDR3 comprises 15 residues. CDR3 nucleotide sequence: TGTGCCAGCAGCTTAGATTACGGGGTACCCTACGAGCAGTACTTC. This gives the protein CASSLDYGVPYEQYF.

V is TRBV18 and J is TRBJ1-1; D is uncertain. The CDR3 consists of 15 residues. V lost 2 bases to trimming and J lost 1 base, with 11 bases between them. Germline V CDR1 and CDR2: KGHSH, LQKENI. DNA of the CDR3: TGTGCCAGCTCACCAGAAGCGACCGCGAACACTGAAGCTTTCTTT. Translating it yields CASSPEATANTEAFF. Full variable domain (remainder filled in from reference TRBV18 and TRBJ1-1): NAGVMQNPRHLVRRRGQEARLRCSPMKGHSHVYWYRQLPEEGLKFMVYLQKENIIDESGMPKERFSAEFPKEGPSILRIQQVVRGDSAAYFCASSPEATANTEAFFGQGTRLTVV.

The chain carries TRBV5-1 and TRBJ2-5, with D possibly matching TRBD2 (6 bases). The CDR3 spans 15 residues. Germline V gene lookup returns CDR1 SGHRS and CDR2 YFSETQ. The V end was cut by 0 bases, the J end by 0 bases, with 9 bases between. This CDR3 is CASSLAGEYQETQYF. As DNA, the CDR3 is TGCGCCAGCAGCTTGGCGGGGGAGTACCAAGAGACCCAGTACTTC.

The V and J genes are TRBV7-2 and TRBJ2-5; D is perhaps TRBD2 (6 bases). V was trimmed by 5 bases and J by 5 bases, leaving 15 bases between them. CDR1 and CDR2 (germline): SGHTA, FQGNSA. This CDR3 has 14 residues. In DNA form, the CDR3 reads TGTGCCAGCAGCACGACTAGGGATGGGGAGACCCAGTACTTC. This encodes CASSTTRDGETQYF. Based on the CDR3 plus reference TRBV7-2 and TRBJ2-5, the full variable domain is GAGVSQSPSNKVTEKGKDVELRCDPISGHTALYWYRQSLGQGLEFLIYFQGNSAPDKSGLPSDRFSAERTGGSVSTLTIQRTQQEDSAVYLCASSTTRDGETQYFGPGTRLLVL.

The V call is TRBV27, the J call TRBJ1-1, with D maybe TRBD1 (6 bases). The V end was cut by 3 bases, the J end by 3 bases, with 8 bases between. Germline values: CDR1 MNHEY, CDR2 SMNVEV (reference sequence). This CDR3 region has 13 residues. The CDR3 is CASSFEGDTEAFF. DNA of the CDR3: TGTGCCAGCAGTTTCGAGGGGGACACTGAAGCTTTCTTT.

This chain links TRBV2 with TRBJ1-1, with TRBD1 as a possible D gene (6 bases). Trimming took off 11 bases at V and 1 base at J, with 14 bases between the two ends. Germline CDR1 and CDR2: SNHLY and FYNNEI. This CDR3 comprises 13 residues. The CDR3 sequence is CAARGGGNTEAFF. DNA of the CDR3: TGTGCCGCTAGAGGGGGTGGGAACACTGAAGCTTTCTTT. Filled out from reference TRBV2 and TRBJ1-1, the complete variable domain reads EPEVTQTPSHQVTQMGQEVILRCVPISNHLYFYWYRQILGQKVEFLVSFYNNEISEKSEIFDDQFSVERPDGSNFTLKIRSTKLEDSAMYFCAARGGGNTEAFFGQGTRLTVV.

The V call is TRBV21-1, the J call TRBJ2-5; the D call TRBD1 from the table was never checked on the DNA. TRBV21-1 corresponds to a pseudogene. CDR3 length: 15 residues. The CDR3 nucleotides are TGTGCCAGCAGCAAAGAGACAGGAGATCAAGAGACCCAGTACTTC. Protein: CASSKETGDQETQYF.

This rearrangement joins TRBV20-1 to TRBJ2-7, with D unresolved. CDR3 length: 10 residues. V shed 3 bases and J shed 3 bases, with 3 bases lying between them. Germline lookup yields CDR1 DFQATT and CDR2 SNEGSKA (reference sequence). The CDR3 sequence is CSARGYEQYF. The CDR3 DNA is TGCAGTGCTAGGGGCTACGAGCAGTACTTC.

The V gene is TRBV4-1, the J gene TRBJ2-3; 14 bases fit TRBD2. In germline, CDR1 is MGHRA, CDR2 YSYEKL. The CDR3 is 19 amino acids. V was pared by 5 bases and J by 2 bases, with 12 bases of the junction left unmatched. In DNA, the CDR3 is TGCGCCAGCAGCGTCTCCGGCGGACTAGCGGGGGGCATCACAGATACGCAGTATTTT. It is translated as CASSVSGGLAGGITDTQYF.

The rearrangement uses TRBV4-3 and TRBJ1-6; D gene uncertain. This CDR3 is built from 16 residues. V lost 3 bases to trimming and J lost 7 bases, with 16 bases between them. Germline lookup yields CDR1 LGHNA and CDR2 YSLEER. The CDR3 loop reads CASSQAMDPRNSPLHF. CDR3 DNA sequence: TGCGCCAGCAGCCAGGCGATGGATCCCCGGAATTCACCCCTCCACTTT.

V is TRBV5-1 and J is TRBJ2-5; D ambiguous. V lost 7 bases and J 2 bases, leaving 6 bases between the germline ends. The CDR3 loop spans 11 amino acids. The germline V gene encodes CDR1 SGHRS and CDR2 YFSETQ. The CDR3 protein is CASLGQETQYF. In nucleotides, the CDR3 is TGCGCCAGCTTAGGGCAAGAGACCCAGTACTTC.

This chain joins TRBV2 and TRBJ2-5; TRBD2 agrees at 9 bases. Unmatched junction bases numbered 8, after V lost 9 bases and J lost 3 bases. This CDR3 has 14 amino acids. CDR1 and CDR2 from the germline V gene are SNHLY and FYNNEI. CDR3 coding DNA: TGTGCCAGTGGGAACTTAGCGGGAGAAGAGACCCAGTACTTC. It is translated as CASGNLAGEETQYF.

The J gene is TRBJ1-6, the V gene TRBV6-5, with D possibly TRBD1 on 5 matching bases. V was pared by 3 bases and J by 10 bases, with 13 bases between. CDR3 length: 14 residues. Germline CDR1 reads MNHEY; CDR2 reads SVGAGI. The CDR3 sequence: CASSYGGEGSPLHF. CDR3 DNA: TGTGCCAGCAGTTATGGGGGGGAGGGATCACCCCTCCACTTT.

J is TRBJ2-7 and V is TRBV11-2, with a weak D call TRBD2 (6 bases). Between the trimmed V and J ends, which lost 4 bases and 1 base, there was a span of 11 bases. CDR1 is SGHAT and CDR2 is FQNNGV in the germline V gene. CDR3 length: 14 amino acids. The CDR3 loop is CASSSVGSSYEQYF. CDR3 DNA: TGTGCCAGCAGCTCCGTCGGGAGTTCCTACGAGCAGTACTTC.

The V and J genes are TRBV18 and TRBJ2-7; TRBD1 might be the D (6 bases). CDR1 is KGHSH, CDR2 LQKENI, per germline. Trimming cost V 6 bases and J 5 bases, with 11 bases left between them. The CDR3 has 12 residues. Written as DNA, the CDR3 is TGTGCCAGCTCCGTAGGACAGAACGAGCAGTACTTC. Amino acids: CASSVGQNEQYF. Full variable domain (outside the CDR3, taken from reference TRBV18 and TRBJ2-7): NAGVMQNPRHLVRRRGQEARLRCSPMKGHSHVYWYRQLPEEGLKFMVYLQKENIIDESGMPKERFSAEFPKEGPSILRIQQVVRGDSAAYFCASSVGQNEQYFGPGTRLTVT.

The chain employs TRBV15 and TRBJ2-5; 7 nucleotides match TRBD2. The germline V gene has CDR1 LNHNV and CDR2 YYDKDF (reference sequence). The J segment lost 3 bases and the V segment lost 1 base, leaving 8 bases of the junction unmatched. The CDR3 extends over 16 amino acids. CDR3 coding DNA: TGTGCCACCAGCAGAGGAGTTCCTAGCGGAAAAGAGACCCAGTACTTC. Residues: CATSRGVPSGKETQYF.

This clone occurred once. The V gene is TRBV30, the J gene TRBJ2-4, with TRBD1 as a possible D gene (6 bases). The V and J ends lost 0 bases and 7 bases respectively, with 19 bases between them. The length of the CDR3 is 16 residues. The germline gives CDR1 GTSNPN, CDR2 SVGIG (reference sequence). Here the CDR3 reads CAWSVQGLGRGNIQYF. As DNA, the CDR3 is TGTGCCTGGAGTGTACAGGGCTTAGGCAGGGGCAACATTCAGTACTTC. Using reference TRBV30 and TRBJ2-4 for the parts outside the CDR3, the full variable domain is SQTIHQWPATLVQPVGSPLSLECTVEGTSNPNLYWYRQAAGRGLQLLFYSVGIGQISSEVPQNLSASRPQDRQFILSSKKLLLSDSGFYLCAWSVQGLGRGNIQYFGAGTRLSVL.

CDR3: CASSPGTRDTQYF. For the CDR3, the DNA is TGTGCCAGCAGCCCCGGGACCCGGGATACGCAGTATTTT. The chain carries TRBV11-3 and TRBJ2-3; D could derive from TRBD1 or TRBD2 (5 bases each). The CDR3 extends over 13 amino acids. The V end was cut by 5 bases, the J end by 6 bases, with 12 bases between. Germline CDR1 SGHNT, CDR2 YENEEA.

The V call is TRBV6-1, the J call TRBJ2-7; TRBD1 matches 11 bases. Germline CDR1 reads MNHNS; CDR2 reads SASEGT. CDR3 size: 16 residues. V gave up 2 bases and J gave up 7 bases; unmatched junction bases: 10. In DNA, the CDR3 is TGTGCCAGCAGTGAACGGGGGACAGGGGGAATCCGGGAGCAGTACTTC. Encoded protein: CASSERGTGGIREQYF.

V gene TRBV7-9 combines with J gene TRBJ2-7; D remains ambiguous. Germline CDR1 reads SEHNR; CDR2 reads FQNEAQ (reference sequence). CDR3 size: 14 residues. Trimming removed 1 base at V and 7 bases at J, with 14 bases between. The CDR3 loop is CASSLEVSVEEQYF. The CDR3, as DNA: TGTGCCAGCAGCTTAGAAGTATCGGTCGAGGAGCAGTACTTC.